This entry concerns a single T cell receptor beta chain. It has no known antigen specificity. No base qualities exist here, and no much larger clone lies one base off it. This specimen comes from a study of CD8 T cells in Susac syndrome (dated by TCRdb to between 2017 and 2020). General notes on the study: Of the Susac syndrome patients who were sequenced, about eight were in clinical remission while roughly six had clinically active disease. At blood withdrawal, Susac syndrome patients were therapy-naive, treated with corticosteroids (with IVIg additionally given to some), or treated with IVIg alone. The study used repertoire sequencing to test whether antigen drove CD8+ T cell activation and differentiation in Susac syndrome. The study compared CD8+ T cell repertoire clonality among roughly 12 healthy donors, around 14 Susac syndrome patients and roughly 16 multiple sclerosis patients. General study outcomes and caveats: The study acknowledged that relatively few individuals were included in the TCR sequencing and HLA analysis. Susac syndrome CD8+ repertoires showed clonal expansion, highest in CD8+ TEMRA cells and greater in clinically active than remitting patients. Approximately 15 Susac-specific public clones were identified in the total CD8+ repertoire, and several Susac-specific public clones were identified in the CD8+ TEMRA repertoire.

The germline V gene encodes CDR1 MDHEN and CDR2 SYDVKM. The trim is 5 bases for V and 2 bases for J, with a gap of 16 bases between the germline ends. The CDR3 has 16 amino acids, counting the end cysteine and phenylalanine. Here the CDR3 DNA is all that survives: 48 bases in frame from base 1. RNA was extracted with the RNeasy kit and roughly 0.45 to 1 ug was reverse transcribed using random hexamers. The immunoSEQ multiplex PCR assay, covering 54 Vbeta and 13 Jbeta segments, was used to amplify TCR beta CDR3 regions. To correct PCR amplification bias, a synthetic template baseline was used for both primer optimization and computational correction. As for the original processing: Reads were assigned to V, D and J genes according to IMGT and analyzed in immunoSEQ Analyzer, with only productive sequences retained. Clonality was calculated as one minus the Shannon entropy normalized by log2 of the number of productive unique sequences. For each patient and control, public and private clones were evaluated among the 100 most prevalent clones. Clones were defined as Susac-specific if absent from the healthy and MS cohorts, from approximately 1,100 published viral clones and from other ImmuneACCESS disease sequences. TCRdb reran the public reads through fastp at Q25 and MiXCR, keeping productive beta chains. Identical CDR3 protein sequences are pooled into one entry, listed with their most common genes and DNA. TCRdb's processing, not the study's, gives the V and J calls here. The sample table contains around 23,000 distinct CDR3 sequences; only one count was recorded for about 93% of them. The ten largest clones add up to 0.55% to 0.75% of the sample.

High-throughput TCR beta sequencing profiled peripheral blood CD8+ and CD4+ T cells from healthy donors, Susac syndrome patients and multiple sclerosis patients. Susac syndrome patients met recently defined diagnostic criteria for definite or probable disease. Bulk CD8+ and CD4+ T cells were purified by magnetic negative isolation, while CD8+ TEMRA cells were enriched using FACS. Blood was collected in EDTA tubes and processed within 24 hours, with PBMCs isolated through density gradient centrifugation. PBMCs intended for TCR sequencing were frozen in liquid nitrogen and were later thawed in a 37 degrees C water bath. The sorted or isolated CD4+, CD8+ and CD8+ TEMRA cells reached a purity of at least 90%.

The receptor chain draws on TRBV28 and TRBJ1-3, with the D segment identity uncertain. The sample consisted of CD8+ T cells from PBMCs. The sequence derives from a human donor with Susac syndrome. The bases are TGTGCCAGCAGTCCTACCGAGTTCGGGCCTGGAAACACCATATATTTT. This is translated as CASSPTEFGPGNTIYF.